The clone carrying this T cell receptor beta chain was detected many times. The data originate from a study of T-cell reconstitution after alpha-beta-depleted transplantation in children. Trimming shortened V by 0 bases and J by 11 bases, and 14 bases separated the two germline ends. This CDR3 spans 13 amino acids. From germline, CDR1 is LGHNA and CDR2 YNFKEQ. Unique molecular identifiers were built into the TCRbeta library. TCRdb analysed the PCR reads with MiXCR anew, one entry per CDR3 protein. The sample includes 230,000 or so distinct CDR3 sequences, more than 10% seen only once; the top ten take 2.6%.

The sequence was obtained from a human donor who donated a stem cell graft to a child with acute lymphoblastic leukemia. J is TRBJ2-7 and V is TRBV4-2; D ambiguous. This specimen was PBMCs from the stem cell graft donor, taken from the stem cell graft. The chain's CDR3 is CASSQEVDSRKYF. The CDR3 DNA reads TGTGCCAGCAGCCAAGAGGTTGACTCTCGAAAGTACTTC.